A selection of T cell receptor beta chains follows, all from one sample in a study of CD8 T cells in Susac syndrome. TCRdb reprocessed the immunoSEQ multiplex PCR reads via MiXCR and lists one record per CDR3 protein. Here the sample spans about 200,000 distinct CDR3 sequences, more than 90% being singletons. Input material: CD4+ T cells from PBMCs. The receptors here all came from a human donor with multiple sclerosis. Both conserved end residues are part of each CDR3. A D gene is named only where the DNA matches it firmly. The listing skips clone size in some rows; elsewhere it reads once, few, many or a size class.

J gene: TRBJ2-3
clone size: NA
D gene: NA
CDR3 length: 14
V gene: TRBV12-3/TRBV12-4
CDR3 protein: CASSQATDTDTQYF
CDR3 DNA: TGTGCCAGCAGTCAAGCGACAGACACAGATACGCAGTATTTT

J gene: TRBJ1-1
clone size: NA
D gene: NA
CDR3 length: 12
V gene: TRBV20-1
CDR3 protein: CSAGGMNTEAFF
CDR3 DNA: TGCAGTGCTGGGGGAATGAACACTGAAGCTTTCTTT

J gene: TRBJ2-3
clone size: NA
D gene: TRBD2
CDR3 length: 15
V gene: TRBV28
CDR3 protein: CASSAGGRVEDTQYF
CDR3 DNA: TGTGCCAGCAGTGCGGGGGGGCGGGTGGAAGATACGCAGTATTTT

J gene: TRBJ2-1
clone size: NA
D gene: TRBD2
CDR3 length: 17
V gene: TRBV11-2
CDR3 protein: CASSSPRLAGVVDEQFF
CDR3 DNA: TGTGCCAGCAGCTCCCCTCGACTAGCGGGGGTAGTGGATGAGCAGTTCTTC

J gene: TRBJ2-5
clone size: NA
D gene: NA
CDR3 length: 16
V gene: TRBV20-1
CDR3 protein: CSAAVMLWGLGETQYF
CDR3 DNA: TGCAGTGCTGCGGTTATGTTATGGGGGCTTGGAGAGACCCAGTACTTC

J gene: TRBJ2-7
clone size: once
D gene: TRBD2
CDR3 length: 14
V gene: TRBV7-2
CDR3 protein: CASRVAGVMYEQYF
CDR3 DNA: TGTGCCAGCAGAGTAGCGGGAGTTATGTACGAGCAGTACTTC

J gene: TRBJ2-2
clone size: NA
D gene: NA
CDR3 length: 12
V gene: TRBV2
CDR3 protein: CASSGLTGELFF
CDR3 DNA: TGTGCCAGCAGTGGACTCACCGGGGAGCTGTTTTTT

J gene: TRBJ2-1
clone size: NA
D gene: NA
CDR3 length: 14
V gene: TRBV29-1
CDR3 protein: CSVLTSPSYNEQFF
CDR3 DNA: TGCAGCGTTTTGACTAGTCCCTCCTACAATGAGCAGTTCTTC

J gene: TRBJ2-3
clone size: NA
D gene: NA
CDR3 length: 17
V gene: TRBV7-9
CDR3 protein: CASSLAASGSGTDTQYF
CDR3 DNA: TGTGCCAGCAGCTTAGCGGCCTCCGGGTCGGGCACAGATACGCAGTATTTT

J gene: TRBJ1-6
clone size: NA
D gene: TRBD1
CDR3 length: 13
V gene: TRBV12-3/TRBV12-4
CDR3 protein: CASRYRGRSPLHF
CDR3 DNA: TGTGCCAGCAGGTACAGGGGACGGTCACCCCTCCACTTT

J gene: TRBJ1-2
clone size: once
D gene: NA
CDR3 length: 13
V gene: TRBV10-3
CDR3 protein: CAISLDWGEGYTF
CDR3 DNA: TGTGCCATCAGTCTGGACTGGGGGGAAGGCTACACCTTC

J gene: TRBJ2-1
clone size: NA
D gene: TRBD2
CDR3 length: 14
V gene: TRBV18
CDR3 protein: CASSPSTGGNEQFF
CDR3 DNA: TGTGCCAGCTCACCATCCACGGGGGGGAATGAGCAGTTCTTC

J gene: TRBJ1-4
clone size: once
D gene: TRBD1
CDR3 length: 14
V gene: TRBV3-1
CDR3 protein: CASSPDRVAEKLFF
CDR3 DNA: TGTGCCAGCAGCCCGGACAGGGTAGCTGAAAAACTGTTTTTT

J gene: TRBJ2-5
clone size: NA
D gene: NA
CDR3 length: 13
V gene: TRBV19
CDR3 protein: CASRDWVRETQYF
CDR3 DNA: TGTGCCTCTAGAGACTGGGTACGGGAGACCCAGTACTTC

J gene: TRBJ2-4
clone size: NA
D gene: NA
CDR3 length: 19
V gene: TRBV29-1
CDR3 protein: CSPPPGFSPPGHSGNIQYF
CDR3 DNA: TGCAGCCCGCCCCCGGGTTTTTCTCCGCCCGGCCATTCGGGAAACATTCAGTACTTC

J gene: TRBJ1-2
clone size: NA
D gene: NA
CDR3 length: 13
V gene: TRBV4-1
CDR3 protein: CASSQRTDRGYTF
CDR3 DNA: TGCGCCAGCAGCCAACGGACCGATCGTGGCTACACCTTC

J gene: TRBJ2-5
clone size: NA
D gene: TRBD2
CDR3 length: 14
V gene: TRBV11-2
CDR3 protein: CASSPGLAGETQYF
CDR3 DNA: TGTGCCAGCAGCCCGGGACTAGCGGGAGAGACCCAGTACTTC

J gene: TRBJ2-3
clone size: NA
D gene: TRBD2
CDR3 length: 17
V gene: TRBV11-1
CDR3 protein: CASSRKVSSGAADTQYF
CDR3 DNA: TGTGCCAGCAGCCGTAAGGTATCTAGCGGGGCGGCAGATACGCAGTATTTT

J gene: TRBJ2-1
clone size: NA
D gene: TRBD2
CDR3 length: 16
V gene: TRBV20-1
CDR3 protein: CSARQAGALLRNEQFF
CDR3 DNA: TGCAGTGCTAGGCAAGCGGGGGCCCTCCTAAGGAATGAGCAGTTCTTC

J gene: TRBJ1-5
clone size: NA
D gene: NA
CDR3 length: 15
V gene: TRBV19
CDR3 protein: CASSPIDRNNQPQHF
CDR3 DNA: TGTGCCAGTAGCCCCATCGACAGAAACAATCAGCCCCAGCATTTT

J gene: TRBJ1-2
clone size: NA
D gene: NA
CDR3 length: 13
V gene: TRBV30
CDR3 protein: CAWSRGMGYGYTF
CDR3 DNA: TGTGCCTGGAGTCGGGGAATGGGCTATGGCTACACCTTC

J gene: TRBJ2-7
clone size: NA
D gene: NA
CDR3 length: 15
V gene: TRBV20-1
CDR3 protein: CSGGGPTGYSYEQYF
CDR3 DNA: TGCAGTGGGGGTGGCCCGACGGGGTACTCCTACGAGCAGTACTTC

J gene: TRBJ2-7
clone size: NA
D gene: NA
CDR3 length: 13
V gene: TRBV12-3/TRBV12-4
CDR3 protein: CASTPRLVDEQYF
CDR3 DNA: TGTGCCAGCACCCCGAGGTTGGTGGACGAGCAGTACTTC

J gene: TRBJ1-1
clone size: NA
D gene: NA
CDR3 length: 10
V gene: TRBV20-1
CDR3 protein: CSAKTEEAFF
CDR3 DNA: TGCAGTGCTAAAACGGAGGAAGCTTTCTTT

J gene: TRBJ1-2
clone size: NA
D gene: NA
CDR3 length: 15
V gene: TRBV14
CDR3 protein: CASSSQATVIRGYTF
CDR3 DNA: TGTGCCAGCAGCTCCCAAGCGACGGTGATCAGAGGCTACACCTTC

J gene: TRBJ1-4
clone size: once
D gene: TRBD1
CDR3 length: 13
V gene: TRBV6-1
CDR3 protein: CASRTGTNEKLFF
CDR3 DNA: TGTGCCAGCAGGACAGGGACTAATGAAAAACTGTTTTTT

J gene: TRBJ2-7
clone size: NA
D gene: NA
CDR3 length: 15
V gene: TRBV25-1
CDR3 protein: CASSESIQGAYEQYF
CDR3 DNA: TGTGCCAGCAGTGAATCAATACAGGGCGCCTACGAGCAGTACTTC

J gene: TRBJ2-2
clone size: NA
D gene: NA
CDR3 length: 12
V gene: TRBV20-1
CDR3 protein: CSAKKISGELFF
CDR3 DNA: TGCAGTGCTAAGAAGATCTCCGGGGAGCTGTTTTTT

J gene: TRBJ1-2
clone size: NA
D gene: NA
CDR3 length: 16
V gene: TRBV11-2
CDR3 protein: CASSLATVRRDYGYTF
CDR3 DNA: TGTGCCAGCAGCTTAGCGACAGTTCGAAGGGACTATGGCTACACCTTC

J gene: TRBJ2-3
clone size: NA
D gene: NA
CDR3 length: 13
V gene: TRBV27
CDR3 protein: CASTPPGTDTQYF
CDR3 DNA: TGTGCCAGCACTCCCCCGGGCACAGATACGCAGTATTTT

J gene: TRBJ2-1
clone size: NA
D gene: NA
CDR3 length: 12
V gene: TRBV7-2
CDR3 protein: CASSPPSNEQFF
CDR3 DNA: TGTGCCAGCAGCCCCCCCTCGAATGAGCAGTTCTTC

J gene: TRBJ2-7
clone size: once
D gene: NA
CDR3 length: 14
V gene: TRBV11-3
CDR3 protein: CASSTWGTEGEQYF
CDR3 DNA: TGTGCCAGCAGCACGTGGGGGACGGAAGGGGAGCAGTACTTC

J gene: TRBJ1-1
clone size: NA
D gene: NA
CDR3 length: 12
V gene: TRBV7-9
CDR3 protein: CASSILGGEAFF
CDR3 DNA: TGTGCCAGCAGCATACTCGGGGGTGAAGCTTTCTTT

J gene: TRBJ1-1
clone size: NA
D gene: NA
CDR3 length: 14
V gene: TRBV18
CDR3 protein: CASSPIRGGTEAFF
CDR3 DNA: TGTGCCAGCTCACCCATTAGGGGGGGGACTGAAGCTTTCTTT

J gene: TRBJ2-1
clone size: NA
D gene: NA
CDR3 length: 15
V gene: TRBV18
CDR3 protein: CASSPPGTTYNEQFF
CDR3 DNA: TGTGCCAGCTCACCCCCCGGGACCACGTACAATGAGCAGTTCTTC

J gene: TRBJ1-2
clone size: NA
D gene: TRBD1
CDR3 length: 17
V gene: TRBV4-1
CDR3 protein: CASSQVARTGVKYGYTF
CDR3 DNA: TGCGCCAGCAGCCAAGTCGCCCGGACAGGGGTCAAGTATGGCTACACCTTC

J gene: TRBJ2-3
clone size: NA
D gene: NA
CDR3 length: 16
V gene: TRBV12-3/TRBV12-4
CDR3 protein: CASSVGGGGRADTQYF
CDR3 DNA: TGTGCCAGCAGCGTAGGAGGAGGGGGGCGGGCAGATACGCAGTATTTT

J gene: TRBJ1-1
clone size: NA
D gene: NA
CDR3 length: 15
V gene: TRBV25-1
CDR3 protein: CASSAPGVSGTEAFF
CDR3 DNA: TGTGCCAGCAGTGCCCCCGGTGTCTCGGGCACTGAAGCTTTCTTT

J gene: TRBJ2-3
clone size: once
D gene: NA
CDR3 length: 14
V gene: TRBV20-1
CDR3 protein: CSASPGPGTDTQYF
CDR3 DNA: TGCAGTGCTAGCCCGGGACCAGGCACAGATACGCAGTATTTT

J gene: TRBJ2-5
clone size: NA
D gene: NA
CDR3 length: 10
V gene: TRBV29-1
CDR3 protein: CSVEWDSWYF
CDR3 DNA: TGCAGCGTTGAATGGGACTCGTGGTACTTC

J gene: TRBJ1-5
clone size: NA
D gene: NA
CDR3 length: 12
V gene: TRBV29-1
CDR3 protein: CSVRDSNQPQHF
CDR3 DNA: TGCAGCGTTCGAGACAGCAATCAGCCCCAGCATTTT

J gene: TRBJ2-3
clone size: NA
D gene: NA
CDR3 length: 13
V gene: TRBV18
CDR3 protein: CASSPNRANTQYF
CDR3 DNA: TGTGCCAGCTCACCAAACAGGGCGAATACGCAGTATTTT

J gene: TRBJ1-1
clone size: NA
D gene: NA
CDR3 length: 14
V gene: TRBV18
CDR3 protein: CASSRTAKNTEAFF
CDR3 DNA: TGTGCCAGCTCACGGACAGCCAAGAACACTGAAGCTTTCTTT

J gene: TRBJ1-6
clone size: NA
D gene: NA
CDR3 length: 14
V gene: TRBV9
CDR3 protein: CASSVVPENSPLHF
CDR3 DNA: TGTGCCAGCAGCGTAGTCCCCGAAAATTCACCCCTCCACTTT

J gene: TRBJ1-2
clone size: NA
D gene: TRBD1
CDR3 length: 14
V gene: TRBV5-1
CDR3 protein: CASSLEGQLYGYTF
CDR3 DNA: TGCGCCAGCAGCTTGGAGGGACAGCTCTATGGCTACACCTTC

J gene: TRBJ2-3
clone size: NA
D gene: TRBD2
CDR3 length: 18
V gene: TRBV4-2
CDR3 protein: CASSRSGLAGASTDTQYF
CDR3 DNA: TGTGCCAGCAGCCGCAGCGGACTAGCGGGGGCCTCCACAGATACGCAGTATTTT

J gene: TRBJ2-5
clone size: NA
D gene: NA
CDR3 length: 14
V gene: TRBV7-8
CDR3 protein: CASSIKRFQETQYF
CDR3 DNA: TGTGCCAGCAGCATTAAGCGGTTTCAAGAGACCCAGTACTTC

J gene: TRBJ1-2
clone size: NA
D gene: TRBD1
CDR3 length: 14
V gene: TRBV29-1
CDR3 protein: CSVETGTDNYGYTF
CDR3 DNA: TGCAGCGTTGAAACCGGGACAGATAACTATGGCTACACCTTC

J gene: TRBJ2-6
clone size: NA
D gene: NA
CDR3 length: 18
V gene: TRBV6-5
CDR3 protein: CASSYRALRSSGANVLTF
CDR3 DNA: TGTGCCAGCAGTTACAGGGCTCTTCGAAGCTCTGGGGCCAACGTCCTGACTTTC

J gene: TRBJ2-7
clone size: NA
D gene: NA
CDR3 length: 14
V gene: TRBV20-1
CDR3 protein: CSARGLQNSYEQYF
CDR3 DNA: TGCAGTGCTAGAGGACTTCAAAACTCCTACGAGCAGTACTTC

J gene: TRBJ2-7
clone size: NA
D gene: TRBD1
CDR3 length: 15
V gene: TRBV12-3/TRBV12-4
CDR3 protein: CASSLGQGISGEQYF
CDR3 DNA: TGTGCCAGCAGCCTCGGACAGGGGATTTCAGGCGAGCAGTACTTC

J gene: TRBJ1-2
clone size: NA
D gene: NA
CDR3 length: 15
V gene: TRBV12-3/TRBV12-4
CDR3 protein: CASTSGDWFIGGYTF
CDR3 DNA: TGTGCCAGCACAAGCGGCGATTGGTTTATAGGGGGCTACACCTTC

J gene: TRBJ2-5
clone size: NA
D gene: TRBD2
CDR3 length: 15
V gene: TRBV5-1
CDR3 protein: CASSLSGGGQETQYF
CDR3 DNA: TGCGCCAGCAGCTTGAGCGGGGGCGGTCAAGAGACCCAGTACTTC

J gene: TRBJ2-7
clone size: once
D gene: NA
CDR3 length: 11
V gene: TRBV29-1
CDR3 protein: CSVAVSYEQYF
CDR3 DNA: TGCAGCGTAGCGGTATCCTACGAGCAGTACTTC

J gene: TRBJ2-1
clone size: NA
D gene: NA
CDR3 length: 12
V gene: TRBV20-1
CDR3 protein: CSAAGAYNEQFF
CDR3 DNA: TGCAGTGCGGCCGGGGCCTACAATGAGCAGTTCTTC

J gene: TRBJ1-2
clone size: NA
D gene: TRBD1
CDR3 length: 15
V gene: TRBV18
CDR3 protein: CASSPPGQGFYGYTF
CDR3 DNA: TGTGCCAGCTCACCACCGGGACAGGGATTCTATGGCTACACCTTC

J gene: TRBJ1-6
clone size: NA
D gene: NA
CDR3 length: 13
V gene: TRBV20-1
CDR3 protein: CSAQGLINSPLHF
CDR3 DNA: TGCAGTGCTCAGGGACTGATTAATTCACCCCTCCACTTT

J gene: TRBJ2-5
clone size: NA
D gene: NA
CDR3 length: 13
V gene: TRBV20-1
CDR3 protein: CSAPTGTQETQYF
CDR3 DNA: TGCAGTGCGCCGACAGGAACCCAAGAGACCCAGTACTTC

J gene: TRBJ1-5
clone size: NA
D gene: NA
CDR3 length: 13
V gene: TRBV30
CDR3 protein: CAWSRGAYQPQHF
CDR3 DNA: TGTGCCTGGAGTAGGGGGGCTTATCAGCCCCAGCATTTT

J gene: TRBJ1-2
clone size: NA
D gene: NA
CDR3 length: 15
V gene: TRBV30
CDR3 protein: CAWSEEGSSNYGYTF
CDR3 DNA: TGTGCCTGGAGTGAAGAAGGGTCCTCGAACTATGGCTACACCTTC